A single sample gave rise to the 28 T cell receptor beta chains below, sequenced in a study of blood T cell repertoires in COVID-19. This table comes from immunoSEQ multiplex PCR, and its TCRdb copy is limited to in-frame clones, with some not included. The sample has 70,000 to 95,000 clones, about 82% seen once. Sequencing used peripheral blood. The receptors stem from an elderly man with active or convalescent COVID-19.

This clone was observed a few times. The chain joins TRBV4-2 to TRBJ1-5; 7 positions match TRBD1. Germline V lookup: CDR1 LGHNA, CDR2 YNFKEQ. J was trimmed by 5 bases and V by 5 bases; bases with no gene match: 12. The CDR3 runs 16 residues. The CDR3 loop is CASSLQGRSSHQPQHF. The CDR3 nucleotides read TGTGCCAGCAGCTTACAGGGGCGATCCTCCCATCAGCCCCAGCATTTT.

This chain connects TRBV18 to TRBJ2-3; TRBD2 matches at 11 bases. Germline V gives CDR1 KGHSH, CDR2 LQKENI. Germline trimming cut 1 base from V and 3 bases from J; bases unmatched to any gene: 12. This CDR3 is built from 19 residues. CDR3 DNA: TGTGCCAGCTCACCACGCGGTGCACTAGCGGGAGAGGGGACAGATACGCAGTATTTT. The encoded protein is CASSPRGALAGEGTDTQYF.

The J gene is TRBJ2-6, the V gene TRBV18; 9 bases align to TRBD1. Germline-derived CDR1 and CDR2 are KGHSH and LQKENI. V lost 2 bases, J lost 0 bases, and 5 bases stayed unmatched. This CDR3 has 18 amino acids. The CDR3 protein is CASSPWDRDHSGANVLTF. CDR3 DNA sequence: TGTGCCAGCTCACCATGGGACAGGGATCACTCTGGGGCCAACGTCCTGACTTTC.

The V gene is TRBV18, the J gene TRBJ1-5; TRBD1 matches at 9 bases. The CDR3 loop spans 15 amino acids. Germline V gene sequence: CDR1 KGHSH, CDR2 LQKENI. V lost 6 bases to trimming and J lost 6 bases; unmatched junction nucleotides: 9. CDR3: CASSPGQGTTQPQHF. CDR3 DNA: TGTGCCAGCTCCCCGGGACAGGGAACGACTCAGCCCCAGCATTTT.

The V and J genes are TRBV5-1 and TRBJ1-4; tentatively, D is TRBD1 (6 bases). The CDR3 extends over 14 amino acids. V was cut by 4 bases and J by 8 bases, with 15 bases left in between. Germline V lookup: CDR1 SGHRS, CDR2 YFSETQ. The CDR3 DNA sequence: TGCGCCAGCAGCCCGACAGGCTCGAGCGAAAAACTGTTTTTT. The encoded protein is CASSPTGSSEKLFF.

J is TRBJ1-2 and V is TRBV5-1; 7 bases align to TRBD1. Looked up from germline, CDR1 is SGHRS and CDR2 is YFSETQ. V shed 4 bases and J 3 bases; nucleotides not matched to a gene: 12. The CDR3 extends over 16 amino acids. CDR3 nucleotides: TGCGCCAGCAGCCCAACAGGGGTACCCAGGGACTATGGCTACACCTTC. Its translation: CASSPTGVPRDYGYTF. The whole variable domain, filled in from reference TRBV5-1 and TRBJ1-2, reads KAGVTQTPRYLIKTRGQQVTLSCSPISGHRSVSWYQQTPGQGLQFLFEYFSETQRNKGNFPGRFSGRQFSNSRSEMNVSTLELGDSALYLCASSPTGVPRDYGYTFGSGTRLTVV.

This clone came up a few times. This chain joins TRBV12-1 and TRBJ2-3; the table names TRBD2, a call not compared with the DNA. TRBV12-1 is labeled a pseudogene. This CDR3 comprises 17 residues. This CDR3 is CASSPTGSTESTDTQYF. Here the CDR3 DNA reads TGTGCCAGCAGCCCCACCGGGTCCACCGAGAGCACAGATACGCAGTATTTT.

As DNA, the CDR3 is TGTGCCAGCAGCAGACAGGGGATGAATGAAAAACTGTTTTTT. Protein product: CASSRQGMNEKLFF. The rearrangement joins TRBV7-8 to TRBJ1-4; TRBD1 agrees at 8 bases. The CDR3 totals 14 residues. CDR1 and CDR2 from the germline V gene are SGHVS and FQNEAQ. V dropped 5 bases and J dropped 5; count of bases not matched to a gene: 4.

This clone was seen more than once but under ten times. The rearrangement links TRBV27 to TRBJ1-2; 8 bases are shared with TRBD1. The CDR3 extends over 15 amino acids. CDR1 MNHEY and CDR2 SMNVEV come from the germline V gene (reference sequence). Trimming took 6 bases from V and 2 from J; bases not matched to a gene: 8. In DNA, the CDR3 is TGTGCCAGCAGACCGGGACAGGCTCCGAACTATGGCTACACCTTC. It codes for CASRPGQAPNYGYTF.

The CDR3 loop reads CASSEGRTVGFYGYTF. CDR3 in DNA: TGTGCCAGTAGTGAGGGACGGACAGTTGGATTCTATGGCTACACCTTC. The rearrangement uses TRBV19 and TRBJ1-2; a weak D match, TRBD1 (6 bases). Per germline, CDR1 LNHDA and CDR2 SQIVND (reference sequence). V lost 5 bases, J lost 4 bases, and 20 bases lay in between. The CDR3 is made up of 16 amino acids.

This sequence joins TRBV14 and TRBJ1-5; weak D call: TRBD1 (6 bases). CDR1 is SGHDN and CDR2 is FVKESK in the germline V gene. V dropped 4 bases and J dropped 6 bases, with 13 bases sitting between them. CDR3 length: 14 residues. The DNA for the CDR3 is TGTGCCAGCAGCCGGGGGGGCGCAGGTCAGCCCCAGCATTTT. It codes for CASSRGGAGQPQHF.

The chain carries TRBV5-6 and TRBJ1-6, with D perhaps matching TRBD1 (5 bases). CDR1 SGHDT and CDR2 YYEEEE come from the germline V gene. V was pared by 4 bases and J by 5 bases, with 19 bases between. The CDR3 extends over 17 amino acids. CDR3 in amino acids: CASSPGGWIGNNSPLHF. The CDR3 DNA sequence: TGTGCCAGCAGCCCGGGGGGGTGGATAGGGAATAATTCACCCCTCCACTTT.

The genes are TRBV6-5 and TRBJ1-1; D is perhaps TRBD1 (5 bases). V lost 6 bases and J lost 0, with 11 bases in between. Germline V gene lookup returns CDR1 MNHEY and CDR2 SVGAGI. The CDR3 extends over 14 amino acids. CDR3 sequence: CASSLGLLNTEAFF. CDR3 coding DNA: TGTGCCAGCAGCCTGGGACTGTTGAACACTGAAGCTTTCTTT.

This sequence joins TRBV11-2 and TRBJ1-4, with no clear D. This CDR3 region has 15 residues. Germline V gives CDR1 SGHAT, CDR2 FQNNGV. Trimming took 3 bases from V and 7 from J, leaving 15 bases between them. DNA for the CDR3: TGTGCCAGCAGCTTTGGTCCCGGGGAGGGTGAAAAACTGTTTTTT. Translated: CASSFGPGEGEKLFF.

This chain connects TRBV9 to TRBJ2-3, with 10 bases that match TRBD1. The ends lost 9 bases at V and 4 bases at J; junction bases unmatched: 8. The germline V gene has CDR1 SGDLS and CDR2 YYNGEE. The CDR3 is 14 amino acids. The CDR3 sequence: CATATGGASDTQYF. In nucleotides, the CDR3 is TGTGCCACAGCGACAGGGGGCGCCTCAGATACGCAGTATTTT.

The chain couples TRBV6-5 to TRBJ2-3; D unclear. The V and J ends lost 7 bases and 3 bases respectively, with 14 bases between them. This CDR3 region has 14 residues. The V gene's germline CDR1 is MNHEY and CDR2 SVGAGI. The CDR3: CASTTPSETDTQYF. Written as DNA, the CDR3 is TGTGCCAGCACAACTCCCTCCGAGACAGATACGCAGTATTTT.

The chain couples TRBV6-1 to TRBJ1-3; D is uncertain. Germline assignment: CDR1 MNHNS and CDR2 SASEGT. V was pared by 2 bases and J by 3 bases, with 5 bases between. The length of the CDR3 is 13 residues. The CDR3: CASSEINGNTIYF. The CDR3 DNA reads TGTGCCAGCAGTGAAATAAATGGAAACACCATATATTTT.

This chain links TRBV18 with TRBJ2-1; 7 nucleotides line up with TRBD1. J gave up 7 bases and V 3 bases, and 3 bases lay outside the gene matches. CDR3 length equals 13 residues. The germline V gene has CDR1 KGHSH and CDR2 LQKENI. The CDR3 bases are TGTGCCAGCTCACCGGACAGGCTAAATGAGCAGTTCTTC. It codes for CASSPDRLNEQFF.

CDR3 sequence reads: CASSQVNSPLHF. In DNA, the CDR3 is TGTGCCAGCAGTCAGGTTAATTCACCCCTCCACTTT. The chain links TRBV28 to TRBJ1-6; D gene uncertain. V shed 5 bases and J shed 6 bases, with 5 bases lying between them. The CDR3 covers 12 residues. Germline assignment: CDR1 MDHEN and CDR2 SYDVKM.

V gene TRBV24-1 combines with J gene TRBJ1-2; D uncertain. Germline values: CDR1 KGHDR, CDR2 SFDVKD. With 6 bases removed from V and 6 bases from J, the gap between germline ends came to 7 bases. The CDR3 covers 11 residues. CDR3 region: CATSPRDGYTF. CDR3 nucleotide sequence: TGTGCCACCAGTCCCCGCGATGGCTACACCTTC.

The chain has TRBV7-2 and TRBJ2-2; 9 bases line up with TRBD1. J lost 6 bases, V lost 5 bases, and 4 bases had no gene match. From germline, CDR1 is SGHTA and CDR2 FQGNSA. The CDR3 is 14 residues long. The CDR3, as DNA: TGTGCCAGCAGCACCCGACAGGGGGCCGGGGAGCTGTTTTTT. Translation: CASSTRQGAGELFF.

The V call is TRBV28, the J call TRBJ1-5, with a possible D match to TRBD1 (5 bases). Per germline, CDR1 MDHEN and CDR2 SYDVKM. Trimming removed 2 bases from V and 6 bases from J, with 14 bases in between. The CDR3 sequence is 15 residues long. The CDR3 nucleotides are TGTGCCAGCAGTTTAGGCCAGGGTTTTCGTCAGCCCCAGCATTTT. This codes for CASSLGQGFRQPQHF. The entire variable domain, with the rest obtained from reference TRBV28 and TRBJ1-5, is as follows: DVKVTQSSRYLVKRTGEKVFLECVQDMDHENMFWYRQDPGLGLRLIYFSYDVKMKEKGDIPEGYSVSREKKERFSLILESASTNQTSMYLCASSLGQGFRQPQHFGDGTRLSIL.

The chain employs TRBV19 and TRBJ2-3; tentatively, D is TRBD2 (5 bases). Germline V gene sequence: CDR1 LNHDA, CDR2 SQIVND (reference sequence). V was shortened by 4 bases and J by 4 bases, with 9 bases between the two germline ends. The CDR3 runs 13 residues. For the CDR3, the DNA is TGTGCCAGTAGTACCGGAGGCCCAGATACGCAGTATTTT. As protein: CASSTGGPDTQYF.

The J gene is TRBJ2-2, the V gene TRBV10-1, with 9 bases matching TRBD2. This CDR3 spans 19 amino acids. V shed 4 bases and J 4 bases; nucleotides not matched to a gene: 16. The V gene's germline CDR1 is WNHNN and CDR2 SYGVQD (reference sequence). The CDR3 DNA follows: TGCGCCAGCAGTGGATCTGTAAGCGGGAGGCCCCAGTTCACCGGGGAGCTGTTTTTT. It is translated as CASSGSVSGRPQFTGELFF.

The chain joins TRBV19 to TRBJ2-5; D is undetermined. Germline CDR1 reads LNHDA; CDR2 reads SQIVND (reference sequence). Trimming removed 5 bases at V and 2 bases at J, with 6 bases between. CDR3 length: 12 residues. CDR3 DNA: TGTGCCAGTAGTGGGCAGCAAGAGACCCAGTACTTC. Translation: CASSGQQETQYF.

The genes are TRBV19 and TRBJ1-4; D ambiguous. This CDR3 is built from 12 residues. V was cut by 8 bases and J by 5 bases, with 9 bases left in between. Germline CDR1 LNHDA, CDR2 SQIVND (reference sequence). The CDR3 reads CASRGGNEKLFF. CDR3 nucleotides: TGTGCCAGTCGGGGAGGAAATGAAAAACTGTTTTTT.

V is TRBV6-6 and J is TRBJ1-4, with a weak D call TRBD1 (5 bases). V lost 8 bases and J 5 bases, leaving 18 bases between the germline ends. Germline values: CDR1 MNHNY, CDR2 SVGAGI (reference sequence). This CDR3 region has 15 residues. The CDR3 DNA sequence: TGTGCCAGCCGGAGGTCCGGGGGTGTCAATGAAAAACTGTTTTTT. Translation gives CASRRSGGVNEKLFF.

The rearrangement joins TRBV5-1 to TRBJ2-2, with 7 bases matching TRBD2. Per the germline V gene, CDR1 is SGHRS and CDR2 is YFSETQ. CDR3 length: 14 amino acids. J was trimmed by 3 bases and V by 4 bases; bases with no gene match: 3. This chain's CDR3 is CASSNRGDTGELFF. CDR3 nucleotide sequence: TGCGCCAGCAGCAACCGGGGGGACACCGGGGAGCTGTTTTTT.